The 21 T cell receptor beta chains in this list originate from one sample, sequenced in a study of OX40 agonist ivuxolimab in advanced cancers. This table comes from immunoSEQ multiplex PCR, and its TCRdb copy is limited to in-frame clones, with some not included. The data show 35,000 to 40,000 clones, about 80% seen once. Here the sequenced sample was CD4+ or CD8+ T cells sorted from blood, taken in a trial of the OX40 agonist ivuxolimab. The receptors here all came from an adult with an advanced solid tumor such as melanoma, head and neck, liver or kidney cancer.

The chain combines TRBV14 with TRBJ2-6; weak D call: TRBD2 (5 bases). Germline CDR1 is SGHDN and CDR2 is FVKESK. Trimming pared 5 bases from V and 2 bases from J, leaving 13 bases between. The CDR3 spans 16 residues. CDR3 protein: CASSGPWGAGANVLTF. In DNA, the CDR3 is TGTGCCAGCAGCGGACCCTGGGGAGCTGGGGCCAACGTCCTGACTTTC.

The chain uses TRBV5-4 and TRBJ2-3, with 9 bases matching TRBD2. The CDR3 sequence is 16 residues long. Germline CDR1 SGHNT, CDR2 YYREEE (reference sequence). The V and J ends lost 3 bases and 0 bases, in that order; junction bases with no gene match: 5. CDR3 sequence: CASSSLAGVSTDTQYF. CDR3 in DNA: TGTGCCAGCAGCTCCTTAGCGGGGGTAAGCACAGATACGCAGTATTTT.

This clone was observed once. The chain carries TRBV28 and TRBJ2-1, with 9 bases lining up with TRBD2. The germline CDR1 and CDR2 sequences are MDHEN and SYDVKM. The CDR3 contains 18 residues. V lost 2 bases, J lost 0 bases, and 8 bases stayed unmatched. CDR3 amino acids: CASSLGLAGKSSYNEQFF. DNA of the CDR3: TGTGCCAGCAGTTTAGGGCTAGCGGGGAAGAGCTCCTACAATGAGCAGTTCTTC. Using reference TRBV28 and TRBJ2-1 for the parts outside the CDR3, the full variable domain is DVKVTQSSRYLVKRTGEKVFLECVQDMDHENMFWYRQDPGLGLRLIYFSYDVKMKEKGDIPEGYSVSREKKERFSLILESASTNQTSMYLCASSLGLAGKSSYNEQFFGPGTRLTVL.

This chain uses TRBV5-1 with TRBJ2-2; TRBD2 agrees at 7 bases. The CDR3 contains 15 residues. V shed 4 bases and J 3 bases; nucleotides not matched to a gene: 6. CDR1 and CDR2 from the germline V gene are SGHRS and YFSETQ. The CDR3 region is CASSPLGGDTGELFF. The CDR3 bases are TGCGCCAGCAGCCCCTTGGGAGGGGACACCGGGGAGCTGTTTTTT.

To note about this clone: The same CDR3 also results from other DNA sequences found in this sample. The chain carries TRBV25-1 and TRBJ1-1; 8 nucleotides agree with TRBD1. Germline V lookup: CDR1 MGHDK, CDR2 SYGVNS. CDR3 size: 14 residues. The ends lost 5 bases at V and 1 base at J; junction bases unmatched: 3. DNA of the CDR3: TGTGCCAGCAGTCCGGGGACAGGGAACACTGAAGCTTTCTTT. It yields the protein CASSPGTGNTEAFF.

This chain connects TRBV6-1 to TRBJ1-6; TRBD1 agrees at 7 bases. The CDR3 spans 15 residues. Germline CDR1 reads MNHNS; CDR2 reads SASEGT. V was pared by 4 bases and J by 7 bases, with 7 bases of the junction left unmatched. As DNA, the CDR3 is TGTGCCAGCAGTGTATACGGACAGGCAAATTCACCCCTCCACTTT. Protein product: CASSVYGQANSPLHF.

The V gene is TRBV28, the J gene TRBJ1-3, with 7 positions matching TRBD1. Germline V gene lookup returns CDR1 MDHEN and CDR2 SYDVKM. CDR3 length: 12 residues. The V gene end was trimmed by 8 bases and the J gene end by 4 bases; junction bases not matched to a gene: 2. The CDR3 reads CASADRGNTIYF. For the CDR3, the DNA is TGTGCCAGCGCGGACAGGGGAAACACCATATATTTT.

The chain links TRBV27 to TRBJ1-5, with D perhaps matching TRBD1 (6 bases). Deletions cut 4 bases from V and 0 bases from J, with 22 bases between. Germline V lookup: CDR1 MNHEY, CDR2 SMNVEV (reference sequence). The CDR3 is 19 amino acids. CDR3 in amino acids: CASSSPTGERFYSNQPQHF. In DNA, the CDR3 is TGTGCCAGCAGTTCCCCGACAGGAGAGCGATTTTATAGCAATCAGCCCCAGCATTTT.

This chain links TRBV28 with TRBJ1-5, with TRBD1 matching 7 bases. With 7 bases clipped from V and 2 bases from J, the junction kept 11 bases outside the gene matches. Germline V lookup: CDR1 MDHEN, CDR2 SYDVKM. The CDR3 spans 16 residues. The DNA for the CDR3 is TGTGCCAGCACCAAGACAGGGCCAGCAGGCAATCAGCCCCAGCATTTT. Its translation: CASTKTGPAGNQPQHF. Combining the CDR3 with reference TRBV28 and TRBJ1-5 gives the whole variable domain DVKVTQSSRYLVKRTGEKVFLECVQDMDHENMFWYRQDPGLGLRLIYFSYDVKMKEKGDIPEGYSVSREKKERFSLILESASTNQTSMYLCASTKTGPAGNQPQHFGDGTRLSIL.

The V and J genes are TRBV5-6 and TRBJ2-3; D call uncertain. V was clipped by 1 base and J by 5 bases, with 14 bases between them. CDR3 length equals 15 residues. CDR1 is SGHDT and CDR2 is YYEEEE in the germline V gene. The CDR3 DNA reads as TGTGCCAGCAGCTTGTGGGTTGGGAAAGAAGATACGCAGTATTTT. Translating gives CASSLWVGKEDTQYF.

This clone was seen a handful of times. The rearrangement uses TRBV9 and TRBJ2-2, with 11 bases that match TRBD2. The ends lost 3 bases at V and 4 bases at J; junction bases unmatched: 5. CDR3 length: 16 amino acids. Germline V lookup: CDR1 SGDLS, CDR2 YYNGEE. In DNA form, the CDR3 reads TGTGCCAGCAGCGCCTCCGGGACTAGCGGCACCGGGGAGCTGTTTTTT. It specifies CASSASGTSGTGELFF.

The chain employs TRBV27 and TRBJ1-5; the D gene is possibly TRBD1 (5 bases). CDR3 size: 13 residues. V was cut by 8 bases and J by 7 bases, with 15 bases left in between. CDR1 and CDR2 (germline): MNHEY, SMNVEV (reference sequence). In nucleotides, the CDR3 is TGTGCCAGCGGCCGCCAGGGTAGACAGCCCCAGCATTTT. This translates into CASGRQGRQPQHF.

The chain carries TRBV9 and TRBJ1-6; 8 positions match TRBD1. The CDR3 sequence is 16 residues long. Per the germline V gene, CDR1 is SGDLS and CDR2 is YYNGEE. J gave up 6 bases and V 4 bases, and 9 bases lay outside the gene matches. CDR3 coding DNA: TGTGCCAGCAGCTCTGGACAGGGAGCGGTTAATTCACCCCTCCACTTT. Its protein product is CASSSGQGAVNSPLHF.

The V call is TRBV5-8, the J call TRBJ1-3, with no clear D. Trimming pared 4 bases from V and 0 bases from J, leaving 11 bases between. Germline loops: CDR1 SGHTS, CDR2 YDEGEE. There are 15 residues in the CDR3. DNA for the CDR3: TGTGCCAGCAGCCTTGAAGCCTCCTCTGGAAACACCATATATTTT. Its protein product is CASSLEASSGNTIYF.

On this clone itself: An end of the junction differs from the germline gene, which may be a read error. This CDR3 reads CASTDRALLNF. The CDR3 DNA reads as TGTGCCAGCACCGACAGGGCCCTTCTGAACTTC. This chain connects TRBV28 to TRBJ2-7; 7 nucleotides match TRBD1. The V gene's germline CDR1 is MDHEN and CDR2 SYDVKM. The CDR3 loop spans 11 amino acids. The full variable domain, its missing parts supplied by reference TRBV28 and TRBJ2-7, is DVKVTQSSRYLVKRTGEKVFLECVQDMDHENMFWYRQDPGLGLRLIYFSYDVKMKEKGDIPEGYSVSREKKERFSLILESASTNQTSMYLCASTDRALLNFGPGTRLTVT.

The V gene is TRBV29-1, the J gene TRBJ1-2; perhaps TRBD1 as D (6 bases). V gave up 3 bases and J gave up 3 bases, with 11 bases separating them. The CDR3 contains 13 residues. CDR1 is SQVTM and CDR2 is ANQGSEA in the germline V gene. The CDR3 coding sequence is TGCAGCGTTGACGCCAGGGGAGACTATGGCTACACCTTC. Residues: CSVDARGDYGYTF.

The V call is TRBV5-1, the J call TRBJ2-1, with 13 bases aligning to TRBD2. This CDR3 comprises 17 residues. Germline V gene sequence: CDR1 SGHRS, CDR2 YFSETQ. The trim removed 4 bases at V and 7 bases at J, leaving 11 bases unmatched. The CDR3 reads CASSPGTSGKRGNEQFF. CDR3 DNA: TGCGCCAGCAGCCCCGGGACTAGCGGGAAGCGGGGAAATGAGCAGTTCTTC.

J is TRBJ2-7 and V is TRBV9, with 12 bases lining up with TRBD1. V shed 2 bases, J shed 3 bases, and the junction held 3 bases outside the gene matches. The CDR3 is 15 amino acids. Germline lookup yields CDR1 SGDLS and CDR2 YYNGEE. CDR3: CASSVGTGGIYEQYF. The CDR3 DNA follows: TGTGCCAGCAGCGTCGGGACAGGGGGCATCTACGAGCAGTACTTC.

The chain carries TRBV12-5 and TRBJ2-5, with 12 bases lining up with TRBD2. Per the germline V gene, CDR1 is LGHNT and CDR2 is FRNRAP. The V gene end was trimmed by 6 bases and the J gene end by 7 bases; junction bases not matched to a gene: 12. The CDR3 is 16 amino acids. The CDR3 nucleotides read TGTGCTAGTGGCCAAACCCGGACTAGCGGGATCGGGACCCAGTACTTC. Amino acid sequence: CASGQTRTSGIGTQYF.

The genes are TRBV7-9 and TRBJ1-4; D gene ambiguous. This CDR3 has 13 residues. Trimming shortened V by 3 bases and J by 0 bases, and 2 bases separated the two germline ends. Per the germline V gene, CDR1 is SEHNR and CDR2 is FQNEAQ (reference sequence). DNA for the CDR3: TGTGCCAGCAGCTTTGCAACTAATGAAAAACTGTTTTTT. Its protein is CASSFATNEKLFF.

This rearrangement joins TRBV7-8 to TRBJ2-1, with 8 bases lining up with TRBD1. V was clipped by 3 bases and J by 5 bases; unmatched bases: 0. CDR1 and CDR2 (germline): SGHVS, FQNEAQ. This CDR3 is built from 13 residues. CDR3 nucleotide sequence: TGTGCCAGCAGCTTGGACAGGGACAATGAGCAGTTCTTC. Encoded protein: CASSLDRDNEQFF.